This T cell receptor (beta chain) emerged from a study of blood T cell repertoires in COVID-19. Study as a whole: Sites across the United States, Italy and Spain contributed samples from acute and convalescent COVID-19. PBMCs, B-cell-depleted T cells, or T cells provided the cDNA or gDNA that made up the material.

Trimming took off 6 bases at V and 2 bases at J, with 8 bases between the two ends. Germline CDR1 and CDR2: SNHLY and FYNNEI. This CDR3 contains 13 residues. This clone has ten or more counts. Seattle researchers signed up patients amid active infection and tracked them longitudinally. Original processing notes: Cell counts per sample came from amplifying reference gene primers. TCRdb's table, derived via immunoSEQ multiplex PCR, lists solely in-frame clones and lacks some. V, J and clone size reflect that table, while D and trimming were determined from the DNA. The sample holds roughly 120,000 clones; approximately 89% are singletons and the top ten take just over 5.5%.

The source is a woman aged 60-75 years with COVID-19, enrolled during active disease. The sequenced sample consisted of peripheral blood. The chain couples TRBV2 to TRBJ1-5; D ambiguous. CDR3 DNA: TGTGCCAGCAGGCCGGAGGGCAATCAGCCCCAGCATTTT. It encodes CASRPEGNQPQHF.